The sequence of this T cell receptor (beta chain) was determined in a study of blood T cell repertoires in COVID-19. Study-wide context: Acute and convalescent COVID-19 samples came from the United States, Italy and Spain.

The V gene end was trimmed by 5 bases and the J gene end by 3 bases; junction bases not matched to a gene: 3. This CDR3 spans 13 amino acids. Data came from immunoSEQ multiplex PCR; TCRdb stores just in-frame clones and leaves some out. The sample holds under 200,000 clones, around nine tenths seen once. The chain uses TRBV12-3 or TRBV12-4 and TRBJ2-5; TRBD1 matches at 7 bases. The sample taken for sequencing was peripheral blood. This receptor was obtained from a woman aged 70-85 years with COVID-19, enrolled during active disease. CDR3 amino acids: CASSMGQKETQYF. The DNA for the CDR3 is TGTGCCAGCAGTATGGGACAGAAAGAGACCCAGTACTTC.